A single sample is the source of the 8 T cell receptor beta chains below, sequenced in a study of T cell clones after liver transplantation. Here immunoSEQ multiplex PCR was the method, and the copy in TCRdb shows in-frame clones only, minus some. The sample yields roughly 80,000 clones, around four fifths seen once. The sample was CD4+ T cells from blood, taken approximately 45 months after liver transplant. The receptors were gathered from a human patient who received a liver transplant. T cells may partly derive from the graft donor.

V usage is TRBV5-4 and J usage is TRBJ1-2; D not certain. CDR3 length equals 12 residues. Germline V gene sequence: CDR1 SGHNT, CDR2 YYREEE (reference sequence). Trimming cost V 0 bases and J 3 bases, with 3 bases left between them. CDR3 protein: CASSLDYYGYTF. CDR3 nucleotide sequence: TGTGCCAGCAGCTTGGACTACTATGGCTACACCTTC.

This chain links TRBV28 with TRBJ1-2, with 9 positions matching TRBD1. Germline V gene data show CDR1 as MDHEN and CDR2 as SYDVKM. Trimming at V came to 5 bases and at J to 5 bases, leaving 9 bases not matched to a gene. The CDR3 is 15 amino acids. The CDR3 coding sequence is TGTGCCAGCAGTCCACAGGGGGCGGAGGGGTATGGCTACACCTTC. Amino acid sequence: CASSPQGAEGYGYTF.

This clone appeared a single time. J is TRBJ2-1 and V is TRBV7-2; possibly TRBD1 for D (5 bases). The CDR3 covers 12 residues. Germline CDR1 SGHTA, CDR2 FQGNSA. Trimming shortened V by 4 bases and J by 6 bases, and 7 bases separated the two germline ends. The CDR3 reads CASSSQANEQFF. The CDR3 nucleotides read TGTGCCAGCAGCTCACAGGCCAATGAGCAGTTCTTC.

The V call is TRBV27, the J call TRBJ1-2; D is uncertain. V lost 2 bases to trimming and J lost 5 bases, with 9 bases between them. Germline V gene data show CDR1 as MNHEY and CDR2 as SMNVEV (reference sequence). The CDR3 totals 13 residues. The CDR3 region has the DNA TGTGCCAGCAGTTTAGGGCAGGAATATGGCTACACCTTC. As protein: CASSLGQEYGYTF.

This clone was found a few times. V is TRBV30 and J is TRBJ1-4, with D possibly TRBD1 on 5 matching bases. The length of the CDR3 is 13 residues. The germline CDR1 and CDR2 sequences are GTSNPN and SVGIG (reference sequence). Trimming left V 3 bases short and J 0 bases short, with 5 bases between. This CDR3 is CAWRGATNEKLFF. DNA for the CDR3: TGTGCCTGGAGGGGGGCAACTAATGAAAAACTGTTTTTT.

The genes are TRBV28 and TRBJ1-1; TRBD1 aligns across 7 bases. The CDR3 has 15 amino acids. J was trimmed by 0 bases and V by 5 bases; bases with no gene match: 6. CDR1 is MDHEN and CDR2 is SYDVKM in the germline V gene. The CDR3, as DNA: TGTGCCAGCAGTGTGACAGGGCTGGTGAACACTGAAGCTTTCTTT. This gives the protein CASSVTGLVNTEAFF.

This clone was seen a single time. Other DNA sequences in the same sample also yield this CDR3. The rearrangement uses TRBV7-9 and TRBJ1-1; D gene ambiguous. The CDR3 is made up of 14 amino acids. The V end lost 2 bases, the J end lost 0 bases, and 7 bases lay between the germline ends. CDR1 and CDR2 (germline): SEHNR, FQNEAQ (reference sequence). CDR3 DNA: TGTGCCAGCAGCTTATCTCGGTTGAACACTGAAGCTTTCTTT. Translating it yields CASSLSRLNTEAFF.

The CDR3 nucleotides are TGTGCCAGCGCGCGGGAGAGGATCGGGGAGCTGTTTTTT. It is translated as CASARERIGELFF. This sequence joins TRBV6-1 and TRBJ2-2; 7 positions match TRBD2. Germline values: CDR1 MNHNS, CDR2 SASEGT. Germline trimming cut 8 bases from V and 7 bases from J; bases unmatched to any gene: 7. This CDR3 region has 13 residues.